Presented here are 17 T cell receptor beta chains from one specimen sequenced in a study of blood T cell repertoires in COVID-19. Here immunoSEQ multiplex PCR was the method, and the copy in TCRdb shows in-frame clones only, minus some. The sample yields roughly 180,000 clones, approximately 94% seen once. Sample: peripheral blood. These receptors came from a man under 40 with COVID-19, enrolled during active disease.

The CDR3 region has the DNA TGTGCCAGTAGTATCAGGGGCAGGGCACTGGGGACCCAGTACTTC. Its protein is CASSIRGRALGTQYF. The genes are TRBV19 and TRBJ2-5; possibly TRBD1 for D (6 bases). V lost 3 bases to trimming and J lost 7 bases, with 18 bases between them. CDR3 size: 15 residues. CDR1 LNHDA and CDR2 SQIVND come from the germline V gene (reference sequence).

The chain couples TRBV7-7 to TRBJ1-3; maybe TRBD1 (5 bases). The CDR3 spans 20 residues. V was cut by 3 bases and J by 3 bases, with 27 bases left in between. In germline, CDR1 is SSHAT, CDR2 FNYEAQ (reference sequence). Here the CDR3 reads CASSFQANEGSGGSGNTIYF. Written as DNA, the CDR3 is TGTGCCAGCAGCTTTCAAGCCAACGAGGGGTCGGGGGGGAGTGGAAACACCATATATTTT.

Regarding this clone: One end of the junction varies from germline; a read error may be responsible. V is TRBV7-3 and J is TRBJ2-7; D gene ambiguous. The germline CDR1 and CDR2 sequences are SGHTA and FQGTGA. The CDR3 contains 14 residues. The CDR3 DNA reads TGTGCCAGCAGCCTAACACCGGGCTCCTACGAGCAGTACTTC. Its translation is CASSLTPGSYEQYF.

The V gene is TRBV10-1, the J gene TRBJ2-1, with 11 bases that match TRBD1. The germline gives CDR1 WNHNN, CDR2 SYGVQD (reference sequence). This CDR3 is 16 amino acids long. The V and J ends lost 0 bases and 7 bases, in that order; junction bases with no gene match: 5. The CDR3 DNA reads as TGCGCCAGCAGTGAGTCAAGGACAGGGGGCTGGAATGAGCAGTTCTTC. The encoded protein is CASSESRTGGWNEQFF.

The genes are TRBV11-2 and TRBJ1-1; D gene uncertain. Germline CDR1 is SGHAT and CDR2 is FQNNGV. The V and J ends lost 0 bases and 3 bases respectively, with 5 bases between them. The length of the CDR3 is 13 residues. DNA of the CDR3: TGTGCCAGCAGCTTAGAGGGAGACACTGAAGCTTTCTTT. Protein: CASSLEGDTEAFF.

The J gene is TRBJ2-3, the V gene TRBV5-6; 9 positions agree with TRBD2. Germline V lookup: CDR1 SGHDT, CDR2 YYEEEE. Unmatched junction bases numbered 16, after V lost 4 bases and J lost 1 base. CDR3 length equals 19 residues. CDR3 DNA sequence: TGTGCCAGCAGCCCCCCGGGGGGGCGGGGGGGCCTTGGCACAGATACGCAGTATTTT. It is translated as CASSPPGGRGGLGTDTQYF.

This sequence joins TRBV18 and TRBJ1-5, with D possibly matching TRBD1 (6 bases). Germline values: CDR1 KGHSH, CDR2 LQKENI. The CDR3 is 16 residues long. The V end lost 3 bases, the J end lost 3 bases, and 15 bases lay between the germline ends. CDR3 sequence (DNA): TGTGCCAGCTCACCGAGTCGAGGACAGAACAATCAGCCCCAGCATTTT. This encodes CASSPSRGQNNQPQHF.

This sequence joins TRBV5-1 and TRBJ2-5; tentative D call: TRBD1 (6 bases). Looked up from germline, CDR1 is SGHRS and CDR2 is YFSETQ. The CDR3 contains 14 residues. Trimming removed 4 bases at V and 2 bases at J, with 12 bases between. The chain's CDR3 is CASSVITGQETQYF. The DNA for the CDR3 is TGCGCCAGCAGCGTCATCACAGGGCAAGAGACCCAGTACTTC.

The table lists this clone with a few counts. The J gene is TRBJ1-3, the V gene TRBV29-1, with 7 bases identical to TRBD1. The V gene end was trimmed by 4 bases and the J gene end by 4 bases; junction bases not matched to a gene: 4. This CDR3 comprises 13 residues. Per germline, CDR1 SQVTM and CDR2 ANQGSEA. CDR3: CSVATTGGNTIYF. CDR3 nucleotides: TGCAGCGTTGCGACGACAGGGGGAAACACCATATATTTT.

V is TRBV6-5 and J is TRBJ1-1; possibly TRBD1 for D (5 bases). Looked up from germline, CDR1 is MNHEY and CDR2 is SVGAGI. Trimming stripped 6 bases from V and 4 bases from J, with 12 bases between. This CDR3 comprises 13 residues. CDR3 sequence reads: CASSRVLGTEAFF. CDR3 bases: TGTGCCAGCAGCAGGGTCCTTGGCACTGAAGCTTTCTTT.

The chain uses TRBV15 and TRBJ1-2; D call uncertain. From germline, CDR1 is LNHNV and CDR2 YYDKDF (reference sequence). This CDR3 is built from 15 residues. Trimming stripped 4 bases from V and 5 bases from J, with 17 bases between. CDR3 protein: CATSNPLGRNYGYTF. The DNA of the CDR3 is TGTGCCACCAGCAACCCCCTCGGCAGGAATTATGGCTACACCTTC.

The chain combines TRBV5-4 with TRBJ1-2, with D perhaps matching TRBD1 (5 bases). The CDR3 totals 13 residues. With 0 bases removed from V and 5 bases from J, the gap between germline ends came to 8 bases. Germline V gene data show CDR1 as SGHNT and CDR2 as YYREEE (reference sequence). CDR3 nucleotide sequence: TGTGCCAGCAGCTTGGACGGGGGATATGGCTACACCTTC. Translated, it gives CASSLDGGYGYTF.

This clone was counted between two and nine times. The gene calls are TRBV5-4 and TRBJ2-7; possible D gene TRBD2, 5 bases. The CDR3 is 15 amino acids. Trimming took off 2 bases at V and 6 bases at J, with 18 bases between the two ends. Germline values: CDR1 SGHNT, CDR2 YYREEE (reference sequence). In DNA form, the CDR3 reads TGTGCCAGCAGCTTAGAAGGGAGTACGCGGGCCGAGCAGTACTTC. Translated: CASSLEGSTRAEQYF.

V is TRBV6-5 and J is TRBJ1-2; TRBD1 matches 7 bases. The CDR3 spans 13 residues. The germline V gene has CDR1 MNHEY and CDR2 SVGAGI. V shed 8 bases and J 5 bases; nucleotides not matched to a gene: 8. The CDR3 here is CASFQTGRYGYTF. The CDR3 nucleotides read TGTGCCAGCTTCCAGACAGGGCGATATGGCTACACCTTC.

The V gene is TRBV5-1, the J gene TRBJ2-3; 7 nucleotides line up with TRBD1. The CDR3 is 15 amino acids. In germline, CDR1 is SGHRS, CDR2 YFSETQ. J was trimmed by 1 base and V by 4 bases; bases with no gene match: 6. CDR3 region: CASSPITGGTDTQYF. In nucleotides, the CDR3 is TGCGCCAGCAGCCCTATTACAGGGGGCACAGATACGCAGTATTTT.

This chain joins TRBV27 and TRBJ2-7; TRBD2 aligns across 9 bases. The CDR3 is made up of 16 amino acids. Unmatched junction bases numbered 14, after V lost 6 bases and J lost 5 bases. Germline V CDR1 and CDR2: MNHEY, SMNVEV (reference sequence). The CDR3 protein is CASSGLAGPSIHEQYF. The DNA for the CDR3 is TGTGCCAGCAGCGGGCTAGCGGGGCCCTCCATCCACGAGCAGTACTTC.

The CDR3 reads CASSGVRGTNYGYTF. The CDR3 nucleotides are TGTGCCAGCAGTGGGGTTAGGGGCACCAACTATGGCTACACCTTC. V and J are TRBV25-1 and TRBJ1-2; the D gene is possibly TRBD1 (5 bases). The CDR3 has 15 residues. Germline V CDR1 and CDR2: MGHDK, SYGVNS. V was shortened by 4 bases and J by 2 bases, with 14 bases between the two germline ends.